One T cell receptor beta chain is described in this entry. Its recognized antigen is unknown. The record has no base qualities; no much larger clone is one base away. The library was made by 5' RACE. Data came from an Illumina HiSeq 2500. A second PCR of roughly 6 to 11 cycles was run with a J-beta primer mix and a sample-barcoded 5' primer. A unique molecular identifier was introduced onto each TCR beta cDNA molecule by a template-switch 5' adaptor carrying 12 random nucleotides. Each sample yielded at least 3 million CDR3-containing paired-end reads. All of the RNA was converted into first-strand cDNA using the Mint cDNA synthesis kit, with a TRBC-specific oligonucleotide serving as the primer. Following uracil-DNA glycosylase treatment, all cDNA underwent a first 18-cycle PCR with the universal primers M1SS and BC2_uni_R. Processing in the source paper ran as follows. For normalization, 1 million high-quality reads were randomly selected from each sample, with every read carrying a distinct molecular identifier. Reads with shared molecular identifiers were discarded instead of being binned into consensus sequences. CDR3 identification, clonotype clustering and error correction used MiTCR with a Q25 quality threshold and the strictest error-elimination algorithm. A nonparametric unseen species model using Euler transformation provided a lower-bound estimate of total TCR beta diversity. The raw public data were reprocessed by TCRdb itself: fastp quality trimming at Q25, MiXCR clonotype calling, in-frame beta chains only. When rows share a CDR3 protein, they turn into one entry using the most common DNA and genes. V and J calls and clone size were set by TCRdb, not the authors. Present in this sample are about 970,000 distinct CDR3 sequences, roughly 47% of which were seen just once. 20% to 25% of the sample is held by the ten biggest clonotypes.

The data belong to a study of blood T cells in healthy people across ages (dated by TCRdb to 2014 to 2015). With regard to the full study: In model experiments, template switching captured roughly one uniquely barcoded TCR beta cDNA molecule for every two T cells. Using deep sequencing normalized with unique cDNA molecular identifiers, the study measured how TCR beta repertoire diversity changes with age. Four age groups were formed from the donors: young (average roughly 16 years), middle-aged (around 40), aged (roughly 56) and long-lived (around 80). To avoid experimental bias, donors of different ages were distributed randomly across sequencing lanes. The study analyzed two additional independent replicas of 1 million unique cDNA reads from the same blood draw for two donors, one aged 18 to 30 and one aged 80 or older.

The roughly 42 donors, aged roughly 6 to 90 years, were systemically healthy Caucasian individuals from Russia. Approximately 11 milliliters of peripheral blood were drawn from each donor into EDTA-treated Vacutainer tubes. Ficoll-Paque density-gradient centrifugation was used to isolate PBMCs, with at least 6.5 million per sample. Trizol reagent was used to extract total RNA from the PBMCs, yielding at least 6 micrograms per sample. The percentages of naive CD45RAhigh/CD27high T cells were determined by flow cytometry on a PBMC aliquot from every donor. The CDR3 sequence holds 15 residues, the cysteine and phenylalanine included. Only the CDR3 region is kept as DNA, spanning 45 bases read in frame from base 1. What the work shows at the level of the full study, not this receptor alone: Donor CMV infection status was unknown, potentially confounding age-related changes in expanded clonotypes. Estimates of total diversity based on one million sequenced T cells were regarded as lower bounds and as underestimates. Observed TCR beta diversity per million T cells fell roughly linearly with age, and a significant reduction was already apparent by age around 40. The percentage of naive T cells measured by flow cytometry correlated strongly with observed TCR beta diversity. Because profiling used bulk unsorted PBMCs, naive and antigen-experienced compartments could not be compared conclusively. The long-lived group showed more naive CD4+ T cells, fewer expanded clones and increased TCR diversity than the aged group, suggesting age selection.

The rearrangement combines TRBV21-1 with TRBJ2-7; the table's D call, TRBD2, has no DNA check behind it. TRBV21-1 is given as a pseudogene. Sequenced input: blood. The TCR comes from a woman between 55 and 75 years old in good health. The CDR3 has the sequence CASSKRLAGFYEQYF. The sequence in DNA is TGTGCCAGCAGCAAGCGACTAGCGGGATTTTACGAGCAGTACTTC.